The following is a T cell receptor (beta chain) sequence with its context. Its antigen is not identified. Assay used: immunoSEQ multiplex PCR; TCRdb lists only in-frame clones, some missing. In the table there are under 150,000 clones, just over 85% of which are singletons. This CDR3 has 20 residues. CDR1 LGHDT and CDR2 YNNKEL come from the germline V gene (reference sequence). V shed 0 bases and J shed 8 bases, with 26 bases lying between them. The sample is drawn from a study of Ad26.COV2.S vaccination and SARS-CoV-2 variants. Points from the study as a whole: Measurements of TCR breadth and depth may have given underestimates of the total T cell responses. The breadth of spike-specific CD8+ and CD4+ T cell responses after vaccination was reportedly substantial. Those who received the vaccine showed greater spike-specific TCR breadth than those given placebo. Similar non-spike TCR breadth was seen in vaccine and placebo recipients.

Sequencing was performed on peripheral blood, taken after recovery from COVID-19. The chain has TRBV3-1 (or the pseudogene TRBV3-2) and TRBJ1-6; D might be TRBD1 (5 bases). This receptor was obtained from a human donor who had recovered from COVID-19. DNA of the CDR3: TGTGCCAGCAGCCAAGATGTGGGACGGGGTAGGGGAGGTTCCTATTCACCCCTCCACTTT. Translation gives CASSQDVGRGRGGSYSPLHF.